This T cell receptor (beta chain) emerged from a study of long-term antiretroviral therapy in people with HIV. immunoSEQ v3.0 was run at survey level. Generated by immunoSEQ multiplex PCR, the TCRdb table keeps only in-frame clones and is missing some. The sample yields tens of thousands of clones, 80% to 95% seen once. CDR3 length: 16 amino acids. The V end lost 0 bases, the J end lost 1 base, and 12 bases lay between the germline ends. Per germline, CDR1 SNHLY and CDR2 FYNNEI. This clonotype was sampled from a woman aged 45-65 years with HIV. V is TRBV2 and J is TRBJ1-1; TRBD1 might be the D (5 bases). This material consisted of unsorted PBMCs, taken 4.4 years after starting antiretroviral therapy. CDR3 amino acids: CASSEALPGGNTEAFF. CDR3 coding DNA: TGTGCCAGCAGTGAAGCGCTTCCCGGGGGGAACACTGAAGCTTTCTTT.